These 15 T cell receptor beta chains were sequenced from one sample in a study of blood T cell repertoires in COVID-19. Sequencing used immunoSEQ multiplex PCR; TCRdb keeps in-frame clones, though not all of them. The sample contains over 120,000 clones, about four fifths of which appear only once. Sequences were obtained from peripheral blood. The source of these receptors is a man between 65 and 85 years old who had recovered from COVID-19.

This chain links TRBV14 with TRBJ2-3; no definite D call. Germline V lookup: CDR1 SGHDN, CDR2 FVKESK. Trimming shortened V by 5 bases and J by 6 bases, and 12 bases separated the two germline ends. The CDR3 is 13 amino acids. In DNA form, the CDR3 reads TGTGCCAGCAGCGTCGCCCCTACCGATACGCAGTATTTT. Encoded protein: CASSVAPTDTQYF.

This clone was found once. The chain carries TRBV4-1 and TRBJ2-1; 7 nucleotides agree with TRBD1. V trimming: 4 bases; J trimming: 0 bases; junction bases outside the gene matches: 3. From germline, CDR1 is MGHRA and CDR2 YSYEKL. The CDR3 contains 15 residues. The CDR3 reads CASSPGTDSYNEQFF. The CDR3 DNA follows: TGCGCCAGCAGCCCCGGGACAGACTCCTACAATGAGCAGTTCTTC.

This chain connects TRBV11-2 to TRBJ2-7; the match to TRBD2 covers 9 bases. With V trimmed by 3 bases and J by 4 bases, 4 bases remained unmatched. CDR3 length equals 14 residues. The germline V gene encodes CDR1 SGHAT and CDR2 FQNNGV. The CDR3 sequence is CASSLTSGLYEQYF. CDR3 sequence (DNA): TGTGCCAGCAGCTTGACTAGCGGACTTTACGAGCAGTACTTC.

This chain connects TRBV24-1 to TRBJ1-6, with 9 nucleotides matching TRBD1. Germline trimming cut 7 bases from V and 7 bases from J; bases unmatched to any gene: 10. The CDR3 runs 16 residues. The germline gives CDR1 KGHDR, CDR2 SFDVKD. The CDR3 nucleotides read TGTGCCACCAGAACAGGGGGCGCGTTTGGGAATTCACCCCTCCACTTT. Protein: CATRTGGAFGNSPLHF.

The chain carries TRBV12-3 or TRBV12-4 and TRBJ2-4, with a weak D call TRBD1 (5 bases). CDR3 length: 12 amino acids. The V and J ends lost 8 bases and 7 bases respectively, with 12 bases between them. CDR3 in amino acids: CASGPQGNIQYF. CDR3 nucleotide sequence: TGTGCCAGCGGCCCCCAGGGTAACATTCAGTACTTC.

This chain's CDR3 is CASSLSGYEQYF. DNA for the CDR3: TGTGCCAGCAGCTTATCAGGCTACGAGCAGTACTTC. The J gene is TRBJ2-7, the V gene TRBV7-2; D unresolved. The CDR3 has 12 amino acids. The V gene's germline CDR1 is SGHTA and CDR2 FQGNSA. Trimming took off 2 bases at V and 3 bases at J, with 5 bases between the two ends.

The chain combines TRBV7-6 with TRBJ2-1; 11 bases map to TRBD2. The CDR3 runs to 13 residues. From germline, CDR1 is SGHVS and CDR2 FNYEAQ. The V segment lost 4 bases and the J segment 9 bases; nucleotides outside the gene matches: 2. CDR3 amino acids: CASSSGLAGEQFF. The CDR3 DNA reads as TGTGCCAGCAGCTCCGGACTAGCGGGTGAGCAGTTCTTC.

This rearrangement joins TRBV6-5 to TRBJ1-1; the D gene is possibly TRBD1 (5 bases). Germline V lookup: CDR1 MNHEY, CDR2 SVGAGI. The CDR3 totals 13 residues. V lost 6 bases and J lost 3, with 11 bases in between. This CDR3 reads CASRTRAYTEAFF. The DNA for the CDR3 is TGTGCCAGCAGAACCAGGGCCTACACTGAAGCTTTCTTT.

The V call is TRBV30, the J call TRBJ2-2, with 13 nucleotides matching TRBD2. Germline CDR1 and CDR2: GTSNPN and SVGIG (reference sequence). CDR3 length equals 18 residues. J was trimmed by 6 bases and V by 3 bases; bases with no gene match: 13. The CDR3 region is CAWRGGTSGKRVAGELFF. The CDR3 region has the DNA TGTGCCTGGAGGGGTGGGACTAGCGGGAAGCGTGTCGCCGGGGAGCTGTTTTTT.

The rearrangement joins TRBV5-1 to TRBJ1-2; TRBD1 aligns across 7 bases. The CDR3 totals 15 residues. Germline lookup yields CDR1 SGHRS and CDR2 YFSETQ. The V and J ends lost 0 bases and 4 bases, in that order; junction bases with no gene match: 6. CDR3 sequence: CASSLATGQSYGYTF. CDR3 nucleotides: TGCGCCAGCAGCTTGGCCACGGGACAGAGCTATGGCTACACCTTC.

This clone has only one observation. V and J are TRBV7-9 and TRBJ1-2; D may be TRBD1 (5 bases). Trimming stripped 5 bases from V and 7 bases from J, with 14 bases between. CDR3 length equals 13 residues. The germline V gene has CDR1 SEHNR and CDR2 FQNEAQ (reference sequence). The CDR3 nucleotides are TGTGCCAGCAGCCTCCGAGGGGAGGCTGGCTACACCTTC. Residues: CASSLRGEAGYTF.

The V call is TRBV5-1, the J call TRBJ2-5; 10 nucleotides match TRBD1. Germline values: CDR1 SGHRS, CDR2 YFSETQ. The CDR3 totals 14 residues. J gave up 4 bases and V 4 bases, and 4 bases lay outside the gene matches. Written as DNA, the CDR3 is TGCGCCAGCAGCATCGACAGGGGGCGAGAGACCCAGTACTTC. It is translated as CASSIDRGRETQYF.

V and J are TRBV5-1 and TRBJ2-2, with TRBD2 matching 9 bases. The V and J ends lost 2 bases and 5 bases, in that order; junction bases with no gene match: 4. The CDR3 is made up of 15 amino acids. CDR1 is SGHRS, CDR2 YFSETQ, per germline. CDR3 bases: TGCGCCAGCAGCTTCCTAGCGGGACAAACCGGGGAGCTGTTTTTT. It encodes CASSFLAGQTGELFF.

In its sample, this clone was seen once. V is TRBV19 and J is TRBJ2-1; a weak D match, TRBD2 (5 bases). V lost 2 bases, J lost 6 bases, and 17 bases lay in between. CDR3 size: 16 residues. CDR1 is LNHDA, CDR2 SQIVND, per germline (reference sequence). CDR3: CASSIRPSGAVNEQFF. The CDR3 DNA follows: TGTGCCAGTAGTATACGTCCCAGCGGAGCCGTCAATGAGCAGTTCTTC.

The CDR3, as DNA: TGCAGCGTTGTGGCCTCCTACAATGAGCAGTTCTTC. Its translation: CSVVASYNEQFF. The gene calls are TRBV29-1 and TRBJ2-1; no definite D call. CDR1 is SQVTM, CDR2 ANQGSEA, per germline. The V and J ends lost 4 bases and 0 bases respectively, with 4 bases between them. This CDR3 comprises 12 residues.